A single sample gave rise to the 31 T cell receptor beta chains below, sequenced in a study of T-cell memory formation after mild COVID-19. TCRdb re-derived calls from the 5' RACE reads in MiXCR, one entry per CDR3 protein. The profile shows about 170,000 distinct CDR3 sequences, roughly 13% of them singletons. What was sequenced was PBMCs or a T cell subset sorted from them (not recorded which). Receptors were obtained from a man between 18 and 35 years old who had mild COVID-19 (a few samples of this study predate the infection). Cell type and time point are not known.

This clonotype turned up a few times. The chain joins TRBV7-3 to TRBJ2-3; 7 bases fit TRBD2. Per germline, CDR1 SGHTA and CDR2 FQGTGA. Losses at the gene ends were 0 bases for V and 1 base for J; bases not matched to a gene: 7. This CDR3 is built from 17 residues. CDR3 in amino acids: CASSLTGELAGTDTQYF. CDR3 in DNA: TGTGCCAGCAGCTTAACGGGGGAGCTAGCGGGCACAGATACGCAGTATTTT. The variable domain in full, completed from reference TRBV7-3 and TRBJ2-3, reads GAGVSQTPSNKVTEKGKYVELRCDPISGHTALYWYRQSLGQGPEFLIYFQGTGAADDSGLPNDRFFAVRPEGSVSTLKIQRTERGDSAVYLCASSLTGELAGTDTQYFGPGTRLTVL.

This clonotype came up a few times. The junction departs from the called germline gene at one end, perhaps through a read error. The V call is TRBV7-7, the J call TRBJ2-1; 7 bases fit TRBD1. Looked up from germline, CDR1 is SSHAT and CDR2 is FNYEAQ (reference sequence). CDR3 size: 14 residues. CDR3 sequence: CASSRIKGANEQFF. The CDR3 DNA follows: TGTGCTAGCAGCCGTATTAAGGGGGCCAATGAGCAGTTCTTC.

The rearrangement links TRBV7-9 to TRBJ2-1; tentatively, D is TRBD2 (5 bases). Deletions cut 6 bases from V and 1 base from J, with 13 bases between. This CDR3 region has 15 residues. CDR1 is SEHNR, CDR2 FQNEAQ, per germline (reference sequence). The CDR3 sequence is CASRNGWRSYNEQFF. The CDR3 region has the DNA TGTGCCAGCAGAAATGGGTGGAGGTCCTACAATGAGCAGTTCTTC.

The rearrangement joins TRBV7-2 to TRBJ1-2; D is possibly TRBD1 (5 bases). The V gene's germline CDR1 is SGHTA and CDR2 FQGNSA. This CDR3 is 13 amino acids long. Trimming stripped 3 bases from V and 6 bases from J, with 11 bases between. The CDR3 region has the DNA TGTGCCAGCAGCTTCAGGGCAGGTCATGGCTACACCTTC. It yields the protein CASSFRAGHGYTF.

The chain is built from TRBV5-6 and TRBJ2-7; D is perhaps TRBD1 (6 bases). This CDR3 comprises 15 residues. Germline lookup yields CDR1 SGHDT and CDR2 YYEEEE. Trimming pared 1 base from V and 1 base from J, leaving 12 bases between. CDR3: CASSLLTGGSYEQYF. As DNA, the CDR3 is TGTGCCAGCAGCTTGTTGACAGGAGGATCCTACGAGCAGTACTTC.

This clonotype was counted between two and nine times. The rearrangement joins TRBV27 to TRBJ1-4, with TRBD1 identical over 9 bases. The germline V gene has CDR1 MNHEY and CDR2 SMNVEV (reference sequence). The junction had 12 bases not matched to a gene; V was cut back by 6 bases and J by 10 bases. This CDR3 is 15 amino acids long. CDR3 amino acids: CASRTLTGGGGKLFF. As DNA, the CDR3 is TGTGCCAGCAGGACCCTAACAGGGGGCGGGGGAAAACTGTTTTTT.

The chain joins TRBV12-3 or TRBV12-4 to TRBJ2-7; unclear D gene. Trimming removed 2 bases at V and 4 bases at J, with 9 bases between. The CDR3 is made up of 13 amino acids. The CDR3 nucleotides read TGTGCCAGCAGTTTACCAGAGGTATACGAGCAGTACTTC. It codes for CASSLPEVYEQYF.

This clonotype was observed many times. The rearrangement links TRBV12-3 or TRBV12-4 to TRBJ2-6; the D gene is possibly TRBD2 (5 bases). The V end lost 6 bases, the J end lost 2 bases, and 11 bases lay between the germline ends. This CDR3 spans 15 amino acids. The CDR3 region has the DNA TGTGCCAGCAGCCTTACTAGGACTGGGGCCAACGTCCTGACTTTC. Amino acids: CASSLTRTGANVLTF.

This clonotype showed up many times. The junction departs from the called germline gene at one end, perhaps through a read error. The chain links TRBV7-7 to TRBJ2-5, with 11 bases lining up with TRBD1. The CDR3 totals 16 residues. Germline V gene sequence: CDR1 SSHAT, CDR2 FNYEAQ (reference sequence). CDR3 DNA sequence: TGTGCTAGCAGCTTAGCAGGACAGGGGGCCGGAGAGACCCAGTACTTC. As protein: CASSLAGQGAGETQYF.

The V gene is TRBV20-1, the J gene TRBJ1-5; tentative D call: TRBD1 (6 bases). This CDR3 spans 15 amino acids. In germline, CDR1 is DFQATT, CDR2 SNEGSKA (reference sequence). Trimming stripped 3 bases from V and 0 bases from J, with 12 bases between. The CDR3 loop is CSASQGHYSNQPQHF. The DNA for the CDR3 is TGCAGTGCTAGTCAGGGACACTATAGCAATCAGCCCCAGCATTTT.

This chain uses TRBV6-5 with TRBJ1-2; 7 bases align to TRBD1. This CDR3 spans 15 amino acids. The germline V gene encodes CDR1 MNHEY and CDR2 SVGAGI. V gave up 6 bases and J gave up 4 bases; unmatched junction bases: 11. The CDR3 spells CASRPTGEGSYGYTF. CDR3 nucleotide sequence: TGTGCCAGCAGGCCTACAGGGGAAGGCAGCTATGGCTACACCTTC.

This clonotype was picked up many times. This rearrangement joins TRBV5-1 to TRBJ2-1; 12 positions match TRBD2. The CDR3 length is 16 residues. Trimming removed 0 bases from V and 8 bases from J; junction bases left unmatched: 6. Germline V CDR1 and CDR2: SGHRS, YFSETQ. The CDR3 coding sequence is TGCGCCAGCAGCTTGGAACCTAGCGGGGGGGAAGATGAGCAGTTCTTC. Its translation: CASSLEPSGGEDEQFF.

The chain joins TRBV3-1 to TRBJ2-1; TRBD1 matches 8 bases. CDR3 length: 14 residues. Germline V gene lookup returns CDR1 LGHDT and CDR2 YNNKEL (reference sequence). The V gene end was trimmed by 1 base and the J gene end by 6 bases; junction bases not matched to a gene: 2. The CDR3 loop is CASSQGTGSNEQFF. The DNA for the CDR3 is TGTGCCAGCAGCCAAGGGACAGGGAGCAATGAGCAGTTCTTC.

A few counts support this clonotype. This chain joins TRBV12-3 or TRBV12-4 and TRBJ2-5, with TRBD2 identical over 9 bases. The CDR3 is made up of 13 amino acids. The V gene end was trimmed by 5 bases and the J gene end by 7 bases; junction bases not matched to a gene: 5. CDR3 nucleotides: TGTGCCAGCAGTGCGGGGGGGAGGACGACCCAGTACTTC. Its protein product is CASSAGGRTTQYF.

The V call is TRBV20-1, the J call TRBJ1-2; 9 bases line up with TRBD1. Looked up from germline, CDR1 is DFQATT and CDR2 is SNEGSKA (reference sequence). The CDR3 extends over 13 amino acids. The trim removed 3 bases at V and 7 bases at J, leaving 6 bases unmatched. CDR3 DNA: TGCAGTGCTAGGGGGGACAGGGCACGTGGCTACACCTTC. Its protein product is CSARGDRARGYTF.

This rearrangement joins TRBV5-1 to TRBJ2-7, with TRBD2 as a possible D gene (5 bases). Germline CDR1 SGHRS, CDR2 YFSETQ. V was trimmed by 4 bases and J by 0 bases, leaving 14 bases between them. This CDR3 comprises 15 residues. The CDR3 DNA sequence: TGCGCCAGCAGCACGGACGCCCGGGGCTCCTACGAGCAGTACTTC. Its protein is CASSTDARGSYEQYF.

V is TRBV3-2 and J is TRBJ1-3. TRBV3-2 represents a pseudogene. The CDR3 is 12 amino acids. The CDR3 loop reads CATTESGNTIYF. The CDR3 DNA is TGTGCCACCACAGAATCTGGAAACACCATATATTTT.

The rearrangement uses TRBV4-3 and TRBJ1-3; D unresolved. Germline-derived CDR1 and CDR2 are LGHNA and YSLEER. Deletions cut 0 bases from V and 0 bases from J, with 9 bases between. This CDR3 has 16 amino acids. CDR3 sequence (DNA): TGCGCCAGCAGCCAAGAGTCGAGCCGCTCTGGAAACACCATATATTTT. Residues: CASSQESSRSGNTIYF.

This clonotype was seen a few times. This chain connects TRBV10-1 to TRBJ1-5, with D hard to call. Trimming removed 2 bases at V and 5 bases at J, with 7 bases between. Per the germline V gene, CDR1 is WNHNN and CDR2 is SYGVQD (reference sequence). The CDR3 contains 13 residues. The CDR3 loop is CASSEVRDQPQHF. CDR3 coding DNA: TGCGCCAGCAGTGAGGTGAGGGATCAGCCCCAGCATTTT.

This clonotype was counted a few times. The chain links TRBV18 to TRBJ2-5; D is unresolved. The length of the CDR3 is 14 residues. With 8 bases removed from V and 6 bases from J, the gap between germline ends came to 19 bases. CDR1 is KGHSH and CDR2 is LQKENI in the germline V gene. Here the CDR3 reads CASTTGRGMKTQYF. The CDR3 nucleotides are TGTGCCAGCACCACTGGACGTGGTATGAAGACCCAGTACTTC.

This clonotype was counted a few times. V usage is TRBV4-2 and J usage is TRBJ1-2; D remains unclear. Germline CDR1 and CDR2: LGHNA and YNFKEQ. There are 14 residues in the CDR3. V shed 4 bases and J shed 8 bases, with 17 bases lying between them. This chain's CDR3 is CASSLTSAAWGYTF. The CDR3 region has the DNA TGTGCCAGCAGCCTTACCTCAGCCGCGTGGGGCTACACCTTC.

The V gene is TRBV7-2, the J gene TRBJ2-7; 7 nucleotides agree with TRBD2. Germline values: CDR1 SGHTA, CDR2 FQGNSA. The CDR3 length is 16 residues. Trimming cost V 4 bases and J 2 bases; bases outside gene matches: 11. In DNA, the CDR3 is TGTGCCAGCAGCTCCCCGGCAGAGCGGGGCACCTACGAGCAGTACTTC. It codes for CASSSPAERGTYEQYF.

This clonotype was seen more than once but under ten times. The chain is built from TRBV10-3 and TRBJ1-2, with D unclear. V lost 6 bases to trimming and J lost 8 bases, with 13 bases between them. The germline V gene encodes CDR1 ENHRY and CDR2 SYGVKD. The CDR3 runs to 12 residues. The CDR3 DNA follows: TGTGCCATCAGGTCCGAAGCCCAGGGCTACACCTTC. Amino acids: CAIRSEAQGYTF.

Remarks on this clonotype: Because the CDR3 is missing its conserved closing phenylalanine or tryptophan, this is likely a read error. J is TRBJ1-2 and V is TRBV5-1; D remains unclear. Trimming took off 4 bases at V and 6 bases at J, with 16 bases between the two ends. The length of the CDR3 is 14 residues. The germline V gene has CDR1 SGHRS and CDR2 YFSETQ. CDR3 coding DNA: TGCGCCAGCAGCCATACCGAAGGGAACGATGGCTACACCTTA. Translation gives CASSHTEGNDGYTL.

This clonotype came up many times. The chain uses TRBV7-9 and TRBJ2-6; no firm D call. Per the germline V gene, CDR1 is SEHNR and CDR2 is FQNEAQ (reference sequence). The CDR3 runs 15 residues. Trimming stripped 2 bases from V and 0 bases from J, with 5 bases between. The CDR3 here is CASSLLNSGANVLTF. CDR3 in DNA: TGTGCCAGCAGCTTATTGAACTCTGGGGCCAACGTCCTGACTTTC.

V gene TRBV6-5 combines with J gene TRBJ1-5; no clear D gene. Germline V gives CDR1 MNHEY, CDR2 SVGAGI. The CDR3 is 13 amino acids. V dropped 8 bases and J dropped 4 bases, with 12 bases sitting between them. The DNA for the CDR3 is TGTGCCAGCCGTCTAGAAGGAAATCAGCCCCAGCATTTT. This encodes CASRLEGNQPQHF.

This clonotype occurred a few times. The gene calls are TRBV20-1 and TRBJ1-3, with 8 bases matching TRBD1. CDR1 and CDR2 from the germline V gene are DFQATT and SNEGSKA (reference sequence). Losses at the gene ends were 5 bases for V and 0 bases for J; bases not matched to a gene: 3. The CDR3 sequence is 14 residues long. The DNA of the CDR3 is TGCAGTGCTCCGGACAGGGCCTCTGGAAACACCATATATTTT. Its protein is CSAPDRASGNTIYF.

This clonotype was recorded many times. The J gene is TRBJ2-7, the V gene TRBV5-1; the match to TRBD2 covers 9 bases. The CDR3 runs to 15 residues. Trimming cost V 4 bases and J 3 bases; bases outside gene matches: 8. Per the germline V gene, CDR1 is SGHRS and CDR2 is YFSETQ. The CDR3 reads CASSAGLATFYEQYF. Here the CDR3 DNA reads TGCGCCAGCAGCGCCGGACTAGCGACCTTCTACGAGCAGTACTTC.

The rearrangement links TRBV2 to TRBJ2-2; TRBD2 matches at 8 bases. Germline CDR1 and CDR2: SNHLY and FYNNEI. V was pared by 10 bases and J by 4 bases, with 14 bases of the junction left unmatched. This CDR3 region has 16 residues. CDR3 sequence: CATQDPRGGPTGELFF. The CDR3 DNA sequence: TGTGCCACCCAGGATCCCCGCGGGGGGCCCACCGGGGAGCTGTTTTTT.

In nucleotides, the CDR3 is TGTGCCAGCAGCTTCACTAGCGGGGCCCATACGCAGTATTTT. Amino acid sequence: CASSFTSGAHTQYF. The J gene is TRBJ2-3, the V gene TRBV7-3; 10 bases fit TRBD2. Germline V gene data show CDR1 as SGHTA and CDR2 as FQGTGA. The CDR3 covers 14 residues. The V gene end was trimmed by 3 bases and the J gene end by 7 bases; junction bases not matched to a gene: 4.

In this sample, this clonotype turned up a few times. This sequence joins TRBV24-1 and TRBJ2-1; 8 bases agree with TRBD1. Germline-derived CDR1 and CDR2 are KGHDR and SFDVKD. Losses at the gene ends were 3 bases for V and 5 bases for J; bases not matched to a gene: 5. The CDR3 has 15 residues. CDR3 sequence reads: CATSDAGTGDNEQFF. In nucleotides, the CDR3 is TGTGCCACCAGTGATGCCGGGACAGGCGACAATGAGCAGTTCTTC.